This note documents a single T cell receptor beta chain sequence. Germline lookup yields CDR1 SGHTA and CDR2 FQGNSA. The CDR3 totals 14 residues. V shed 8 bases, J shed 7 bases, and the junction held 13 bases outside the gene matches. cDNA came from roughly 0.53 to 1 ug RNA primed by random hexamers. TCRdb analysed the immunoSEQ multiplex PCR reads with MiXCR anew, one entry per CDR3 protein. The sample carries about 160,000 distinct CDR3 sequences, around 94% recorded once. The record originates from a study of CD8 T cells in Susac syndrome. The chain joins TRBV7-2 to TRBJ2-7; TRBD2 matches at 8 bases. The sequence was collected from a human donor with multiple sclerosis. Sequencing was carried out using CD4+ T cells from PBMCs. CDR3 loop: CASRGGGSLGEQYF. The CDR3 DNA reads TGTGCCAGCCGGGGGGGCGGGAGCTTAGGTGAGCAGTACTTC. The variable domain in full, completed from reference TRBV7-2 and TRBJ2-7, reads GAGVSQSPSNKVTEKGKDVELRCDPISGHTALYWYRQSLGQGLEFLIYFQGNSAPDKSGLPSDRFSAERTGGSVSTLTIQRTQQEDSAVYLCASRGGGSLGEQYFGPGTRLTVT.